The 19 T cell receptor beta chains presented below share a single source sample, sequenced in a study of shared clonotypes between healthy human individuals. Sequencing used immunoSEQ multiplex PCR; TCRdb keeps in-frame clones, though not all of them. The sample comprises some 2.1 million clones, 90% to 95% of which are singletons, and approximately 0.13% rests with the top ten. The specimen sequenced was naive CD4+ T cells sorted from blood. The sample's subset: CD45RA+ positively selected. The receptor source for this set is a man between 18 and 29 years old in good health.

This clone was counted only a few times. The V and J genes are TRBV7-6 and TRBJ2-7, with D perhaps TRBD1 (7 bases). The CDR3 loop spans 15 amino acids. Per germline, CDR1 SGHVS and CDR2 FNYEAQ. V was pared by 5 bases and J by 3 bases, with 17 bases between. The DNA of the CDR3 is TGTGCCAGCAGCGAAGGGGCAGGGGGGAACTACGAGCAGTACTTC. The encoded protein is CASSEGAGGNYEQYF.

This clone has a single count. The rearrangement joins TRBV11-2 to TRBJ1-3, with 9 bases fitting TRBD1. There are 17 residues in the CDR3. Unmatched junction bases numbered 13, after V lost 6 bases and J lost 4 bases. Looked up from germline, CDR1 is SGHAT and CDR2 is FQNNGV. The CDR3 region has the DNA TGTGCCAGCAGAAACCCTCACAGGGGGCAGGGAGGAAACACCATATATTTT. Protein product: CASRNPHRGQGGNTIYF. The full variable domain, in which reference TRBV11-2 and TRBJ1-3 provide the parts outside the CDR3, is EAGVAQSPRYKIIEKRQSVAFWCNPISGHATLYWYQQILGQGPKLLIQFQNNGVVDDSQLPKDRFSAERLKGVDSTLKIQPAKLEDSAVYLCASRNPHRGQGGNTIYFGEGSWLTVV.

The J gene is TRBJ1-2, the V gene TRBV6-4; 10 bases line up with TRBD1. This CDR3 contains 14 residues. In germline, CDR1 is MRHNA, CDR2 SNTAGT. V shed 2 bases, J shed 7 bases, and the junction held 4 bases outside the gene matches. Written as DNA, the CDR3 is TGTGCCAGCAGTGACAGGACAGGGGGATTTGGCTACACCTTC. Translation gives CASSDRTGGFGYTF.

The chain couples TRBV11-2 to TRBJ2-7, with no clear D. Per germline, CDR1 SGHAT and CDR2 FQNNGV. This CDR3 has 13 amino acids. V gave up 2 bases and J gave up 2 bases, with 7 bases separating them. Here the CDR3 DNA reads TGTGCCAGCAGCTTATCCCACCCCTACGAGCAGTACTTC. Translated, it gives CASSLSHPYEQYF.

About this clone: One end of the junction does not line up with germline, which may come from a read error. The J gene is TRBJ2-5, the V gene TRBV7-7; D uncertain. Germline CDR1 reads SSHAT; CDR2 reads FNYEAQ (reference sequence). The CDR3 is made up of 14 amino acids. This chain's CDR3 is CASSLIGSQETQYF. As DNA, the CDR3 is TGTGCTAGCAGCTTAATTGGCTCCCAGGAGACCCAGTACTTC.

In DNA form, the CDR3 reads TGTGCCAGCTCACCCCGGGACAGGGTATCTGGGGCCAACGTCCTGACTTTC. Protein: CASSPRDRVSGANVLTF. This chain connects TRBV18 to TRBJ2-6, with 9 bases fitting TRBD1. The germline V gene encodes CDR1 KGHSH and CDR2 LQKENI. V gave up 3 bases and J gave up 1 base; unmatched junction bases: 4. This CDR3 contains 17 residues.

This rearrangement joins TRBV30 to TRBJ2-6; perhaps D is TRBD1 or TRBD2 (5 bases each). Trimming took 0 bases from V and 4 from J, leaving 13 bases between them. CDR1 is GTSNPN and CDR2 is SVGIG in the germline V gene (reference sequence). CDR3 length: 16 residues. The CDR3 coding sequence is TGTGCCTGGAGTGTTGGGGGAGCGCTAGGGGCCAACGTCCTGACTTTC. Residues: CAWSVGGALGANVLTF.

In regard to this clone: The same CDR3 can be traced to other DNA sequences in this sample. The CDR3 is CASSPTGATNEKLFF. The CDR3, as DNA: TGTGCCAGCTCACCAACAGGTGCAACTAATGAAAAACTGTTTTTT. The chain combines TRBV18 with TRBJ1-4; a possible D gene is TRBD1 (5 bases). The V and J ends lost 2 bases and 0 bases respectively, with 7 bases between them. CDR1 and CDR2 (germline): KGHSH, LQKENI. The CDR3 consists of 15 residues.

The CDR3 sequence is CASSLSGQGSSPLHF. The CDR3 DNA sequence: TGTGCCAGCAGCTTATCGGGACAGGGGTCTTCACCCCTCCACTTT. The chain combines TRBV7-2 with TRBJ1-6; 10 nucleotides agree with TRBD1. There are 15 residues in the CDR3. V gave up 2 bases and J gave up 9 bases; unmatched junction bases: 4. Germline CDR1 is SGHTA and CDR2 is FQGNSA.

The genes are TRBV28 and TRBJ2-7; D tentatively reads TRBD1 or TRBD2 (5 bases each). The CDR3 runs to 14 residues. The germline V gene encodes CDR1 MDHEN and CDR2 SYDVKM. Trimming stripped 5 bases from V and 4 bases from J, with 15 bases between. Here the CDR3 DNA reads TGTGCCAGCAGTATCACCGGGACGGTGTACGAGCAGTACTTC. Translated: CASSITGTVYEQYF.

This chain joins TRBV7-2 and TRBJ2-3; 8 bases align to TRBD2. The CDR3 has 14 residues. Germline assignment: CDR1 SGHTA and CDR2 FQGNSA. V trimming: 1 base; J trimming: 6 bases; junction bases outside the gene matches: 3. CDR3 in amino acids: CASSLVTGGDTQYF. The CDR3 DNA follows: TGTGCCAGCAGCTTAGTAACGGGAGGGGATACGCAGTATTTT.

The V gene is TRBV10-3, the J gene TRBJ1-6, with D maybe TRBD1 (5 bases). Germline-derived CDR1 and CDR2 are ENHRY and SYGVKD. The V end was cut by 2 bases, the J end by 10 bases, with 12 bases between. The CDR3 is 14 amino acids. The CDR3 spells CAISENMRGSPLHF. The CDR3 bases are TGTGCCATCAGTGAGAATATGAGGGGATCACCCCTCCACTTT.

This chain joins TRBV11-2 and TRBJ1-3; perhaps TRBD1 as D (5 bases). Germline V gene sequence: CDR1 SGHAT, CDR2 FQNNGV. There are 11 residues in the CDR3. V lost 5 bases and J lost 10, with 9 bases in between. The CDR3 is CASSPGGTIYF. The CDR3 DNA reads TGTGCCAGCAGCCCTGGGGGGACCATATATTTT.

This rearrangement joins TRBV10-3 to TRBJ1-5, with 7 bases matching TRBD1. J was trimmed by 4 bases and V by 10 bases; bases with no gene match: 7. This CDR3 has 13 amino acids. Germline V lookup: CDR1 ENHRY, CDR2 SYGVKD. The chain's CDR3 is CATVSGGNQPQHF. CDR3 DNA: TGTGCCACGGTCTCAGGGGGGAATCAGCCCCAGCATTTT.

Ten or more counts support this clone. In the same sample, other DNA sequences code for this CDR3. The chain has TRBV20-1 and TRBJ1-4, with D unclear. The CDR3 totals 11 residues. V lost 3 bases and J lost 5, with 4 bases in between. Per the germline V gene, CDR1 is DFQATT and CDR2 is SNEGSKA (reference sequence). The CDR3 region has the DNA TGCAGTGCTAGTTGGAATGAAAAACTGTTTTTT. Its translation: CSASWNEKLFF.

The chain joins TRBV6-5 to TRBJ2-3; D is ambiguous. Trimming cost V 8 bases and J 8 bases, with 11 bases left between them. The CDR3 contains 11 residues. Germline assignment: CDR1 MNHEY and CDR2 SVGAGI. CDR3 DNA: TGTGCCAGCGAGGTTGCCAGTACGCAGTATTTT. This sequence encodes CASEVASTQYF.

The rearrangement joins TRBV30 to TRBJ1-2; D remains unclear. V dropped 0 bases and J dropped 2 bases, with 10 bases sitting between them. Germline V gene sequence: CDR1 GTSNPN, CDR2 SVGIG (reference sequence). The CDR3 runs to 14 residues. CDR3 bases: TGTGCCTGGAGTGTTATGACTCGCAACTATGGCTACACCTTC. This codes for CAWSVMTRNYGYTF.

This chain connects TRBV7-2 to TRBJ2-1, with 9 bases identical to TRBD1. The CDR3 is 15 residues long. After removal of 3 bases from V and 8 bases from J, the junction contained 8 bases not matched to a gene. Looked up from germline, CDR1 is SGHTA and CDR2 is FQGNSA. This chain's CDR3 is CASSLLGQGGDEQFF. The DNA for the CDR3 is TGTGCCAGCAGCTTGTTGGGACAGGGTGGGGATGAGCAGTTCTTC.

V and J are TRBV2 and TRBJ1-2, with 7 bases lining up with TRBD1. V dropped 5 bases and J dropped 6; count of bases not matched to a gene: 12. CDR1 is SNHLY, CDR2 FYNNEI, per germline. The CDR3 runs 15 residues. In DNA, the CDR3 is TGTGCCAGCAGTAACCCAACGACGGACAGGCATGGCTACACCTTC. It codes for CASSNPTTDRHGYTF.